The 32 T cell receptor beta chains presented below share a single source sample, sequenced in a study of cytomegalovirus exposure and HLA in healthy donors. PCR was performed using 60 Vbeta and 13 Jbeta primers. Clones were read by immunoSEQ multiplex PCR, and TCRdb kept only the in-frame ones, dropping some. This table lists fewer than 100,000 clones. The source material was PBMCs. The receptors originated from a woman aged 60-75 years in good health and CMV-seronegative.

The gene calls are TRBV7-3 and TRBJ2-1; D perhaps matches TRBD2 (5 bases). Germline lookup yields CDR1 SGHTA and CDR2 FQGTGA. V was shortened by 5 bases and J by 8 bases, with 7 bases between the two germline ends. The CDR3 sequence is 11 residues long. In nucleotides, the CDR3 is TGTGCCAGCAGCCGAGGGTATGAGCAGTTCTTC. The encoded protein is CASSRGYEQFF.

The rearrangement joins TRBV7-2 to TRBJ2-5; D is undetermined. The CDR3 runs 14 residues. Trimming left V 10 bases short and J 4 bases short, with 19 bases between. Germline V gene lookup returns CDR1 SGHTA and CDR2 FQGNSA. Here the CDR3 reads CAIPEPRFTETQYF. The CDR3 coding sequence is TGTGCCATCCCGGAGCCGCGGTTTACAGAGACCCAGTACTTC.

The genes are TRBV28 and TRBJ2-1; possibly TRBD1 for D (6 bases). This CDR3 is 15 amino acids long. Trimming removed 6 bases from V and 6 bases from J, with 18 bases in between. In germline, CDR1 is MDHEN, CDR2 SYDVKM. The CDR3 is CASRTPGVFSNEQFF. CDR3 DNA sequence: TGTGCCAGCAGGACTCCAGGGGTCTTCTCCAATGAGCAGTTCTTC.

This sequence joins TRBV11-3 and TRBJ2-7, with TRBD2 as a possible D gene (6 bases). Trimming took 1 base from V and 4 from J, leaving 14 bases between them. Germline assignment: CDR1 SGHNT and CDR2 YENEEA. The CDR3 length is 15 residues. In DNA form, the CDR3 reads TGTGCCAGCAGCTTAGCGGACGCGGGAAGGTACGAGCAGTACTTC. Residues: CASSLADAGRYEQYF.

The chain employs TRBV7-2 and TRBJ1-5; 9 bases are shared with TRBD1. This CDR3 has 16 amino acids. The germline V gene has CDR1 SGHTA and CDR2 FQGNSA. V lost 5 bases, J lost 6 bases, and 11 bases stayed unmatched. The CDR3 reads CASSLHGQGMSQPQHF. The CDR3 DNA reads as TGTGCCAGCAGCCTGCACGGACAGGGGATGAGTCAGCCCCAGCATTTT.

This chain's CDR3 is CASSSGTGRSTQYF. The CDR3 DNA is TGTGCCAGCAGTTCAGGGACAGGGCGGAGTACGCAGTATTTT. This sequence joins TRBV7-9 and TRBJ2-3; 9 bases map to TRBD1. Germline V gene sequence: CDR1 SEHNR, CDR2 FQNEAQ (reference sequence). The CDR3 totals 14 residues. V shed 6 bases, J shed 8 bases, and the junction held 9 bases outside the gene matches.

For the CDR3, the DNA is TGTGCCAGCAGCCCCCGTAGAGCGGGGGCCTACAATGAGCAGTTCTTC. Its protein is CASSPRRAGAYNEQFF. V is TRBV9 and J is TRBJ2-1; 8 nucleotides match TRBD2. The length of the CDR3 is 16 residues. V gave up 4 bases and J gave up 2 bases; unmatched junction bases: 8. CDR1 SGDLS and CDR2 YYNGEE come from the germline V gene.

The chain combines TRBV10-3 with TRBJ2-5; the D is unclear. The germline V gene has CDR1 ENHRY and CDR2 SYGVKD. The CDR3 is made up of 13 amino acids. V lost 3 bases, J lost 3 bases, and 8 bases lay in between. The CDR3 is CAISERVKETQYF. The CDR3 nucleotides read TGTGCCATCAGTGAACGGGTGAAAGAGACCCAGTACTTC.

The CDR3 DNA is TGTGCCAGTAGCCCAGGGTCAGGGGGAGTGGGTCAGCCCCAGCATTTT. Its translation is CASSPGSGGVGQPQHF. This chain links TRBV19 with TRBJ1-5; 7 bases line up with TRBD1. The CDR3 length is 16 residues. Germline CDR1 reads LNHDA; CDR2 reads SQIVND (reference sequence). The V and J ends lost 6 bases and 6 bases, in that order; junction bases with no gene match: 14.

This sequence joins TRBV9 and TRBJ1-1; tentatively, D is TRBD1 (6 bases). CDR1 is SGDLS, CDR2 YYNGEE, per germline. CDR3 length: 15 residues. V was clipped by 4 bases and J by 2 bases, with 15 bases between them. CDR3 region: CASSSYSGVNTEAFF. The CDR3 DNA follows: TGTGCCAGCAGCTCCTATTCAGGGGTCAACACTGAAGCTTTCTTT.

The chain employs TRBV4-2 and TRBJ2-7, with TRBD2 matching over 9 bases. V dropped 4 bases and J dropped 6; count of bases not matched to a gene: 10. CDR3 size: 15 residues. Germline-derived CDR1 and CDR2 are LGHNA and YNFKEQ. The CDR3 loop is CASSLKRGASTEQYF. CDR3 in DNA: TGTGCCAGCAGCCTAAAGCGGGGGGCGAGTACCGAGCAGTACTTC.

The chain couples TRBV18 to TRBJ2-3; 11 bases map to TRBD2. The CDR3 has 18 amino acids. V dropped 3 bases and J dropped 1; count of bases not matched to a gene: 9. Germline assignment: CDR1 KGHSH and CDR2 LQKENI. DNA of the CDR3: TGTGCCAGCTCACCCCAAGTTAGCGGGAGGGCTGGCACAGATACGCAGTATTTT. This sequence encodes CASSPQVSGRAGTDTQYF.

J is TRBJ2-3 and V is TRBV15; the D gene is possibly TRBD2 (6 bases). The CDR3 contains 16 residues. V lost 0 bases to trimming and J lost 8 bases, with 18 bases between them. The germline gives CDR1 LNHNV, CDR2 YYDKDF (reference sequence). The CDR3 spells CATSRDLRLDQRTQYF. The CDR3 DNA sequence: TGTGCCACCAGCAGAGATCTGCGACTAGACCAGCGTACGCAGTATTTT.

The genes are TRBV28 and TRBJ2-1; 9 bases are a match to TRBD2. The ends lost 3 bases at V and 4 bases at J; junction bases unmatched: 4. CDR3 length: 15 residues. Germline V lookup: CDR1 MDHEN, CDR2 SYDVKM. The CDR3 protein is CASSLREGRYNEQFF. CDR3 DNA sequence: TGTGCCAGCAGTTTGCGGGAGGGCCGGTACAATGAGCAGTTCTTC.

The chain combines TRBV28 with TRBJ2-7; 12 nucleotides align to TRBD1. V lost 6 bases, J lost 0 bases, and 0 bases stayed unmatched. Germline CDR1 MDHEN, CDR2 SYDVKM. This CDR3 spans 14 amino acids. DNA of the CDR3: TGTGCCAGCAGGGGACAGGGGGCCTCCTACGAGCAGTACTTC. Translation gives CASRGQGASYEQYF.

V is TRBV7-2 and J is TRBJ1-2; D not resolved. Germline lookup yields CDR1 SGHTA and CDR2 FQGNSA. This CDR3 has 14 amino acids. V lost 1 base and J 5 bases, leaving 11 bases between the germline ends. CDR3 DNA sequence: TGTGCCAGCAGCTTAGGTTACACGATATATGGCTACACCTTC. Translated: CASSLGYTIYGYTF.

The chain is built from TRBV27 and TRBJ1-2, with a tentative D call TRBD1 (6 bases). The ends were cut back, 6 bases at V and 8 bases at J, with 19 bases in the middle. The CDR3 has 14 residues. The germline V gene encodes CDR1 MNHEY and CDR2 SMNVEV (reference sequence). In DNA form, the CDR3 reads TGTGCCAGCAGCCCAAGACAGGCCCTGGGGGGCTACACCTTC. Residues: CASSPRQALGGYTF.

The rearrangement links TRBV7-9 to TRBJ2-5, with 7 bases identical to TRBD1. Losses at the gene ends were 5 bases for V and 4 bases for J; bases not matched to a gene: 7. In germline, CDR1 is SEHNR, CDR2 FQNEAQ (reference sequence). This CDR3 is 14 amino acids long. CDR3 region: CASSIRTGLETQYF. CDR3 in DNA: TGTGCCAGCAGCATAAGGACAGGTCTAGAGACCCAGTACTTC.

This rearrangement joins TRBV9 to TRBJ2-1; D might be TRBD2 (6 bases). The germline V and J ends were trimmed by 3 bases and 0 bases, with 10 bases remaining between them. CDR3 length: 15 residues. Germline values: CDR1 SGDLS, CDR2 YYNGEE. CDR3 loop: CASSAEGSSYNEQFF. CDR3 bases: TGTGCCAGCAGCGCGGAGGGGAGCTCCTACAATGAGCAGTTCTTC.

V is TRBV7-2 and J is TRBJ2-7, with 7 bases that match TRBD1. The CDR3 extends over 14 amino acids. Germline V lookup: CDR1 SGHTA, CDR2 FQGNSA. J lost 6 bases, V lost 5 bases, and 10 bases had no gene match. The CDR3 here is CASSQGQIAAEQYF. The CDR3 nucleotides read TGTGCCAGCAGCCAGGGACAGATAGCCGCCGAGCAGTACTTC.

The CDR3 region is CASSSDSYGYTF. For the CDR3, the DNA is TGTGCCAGCAGCTCGGACAGCTATGGCTACACCTTC. The chain employs TRBV5-4 and TRBJ1-2; a weak D match, TRBD1 (6 bases). Germline CDR1 and CDR2: SGHNT and YYREEE (reference sequence). The CDR3 consists of 12 residues. V was cut by 3 bases and J by 4 bases, with 7 bases left in between.

The chain links TRBV28 to TRBJ1-5; D gene ambiguous. This CDR3 comprises 17 residues. Germline-derived CDR1 and CDR2 are MDHEN and SYDVKM. V was pared by 1 base and J by 3 bases, with 16 bases between. CDR3 sequence (DNA): TGTGCCAGCAGTTTATCTCCTTTCCGGAGGGTCAATCAGCCCCAGCATTTT. Translation: CASSLSPFRRVNQPQHF.

V and J are TRBV6-5 and TRBJ2-7, with D possibly being TRBD2 (6 bases). The germline V and J ends were trimmed by 2 bases and 3 bases, with 11 bases remaining between them. The CDR3 runs to 14 residues. Looked up from germline, CDR1 is MNHEY and CDR2 is SVGAGI. The CDR3 DNA reads as TGTGCCAGCAGTTACATTGGGACTTACTACGAGCAGTACTTC. It encodes CASSYIGTYYEQYF.

This sequence joins TRBV5-4 and TRBJ2-1; 8 bases align to TRBD2. Germline CDR1 and CDR2: SGHNT and YYREEE (reference sequence). The CDR3 is 13 amino acids. V lost 4 bases, J lost 16 bases, and 13 bases stayed unmatched. The CDR3 bases are TGTGCCAGCAGCCGTCCTGGGCGGGAGGAGGAATTCTTC. Protein: CASSRPGREEEFF. Variable domain in full (rest from reference TRBV5-4 and TRBJ2-1): ETGVTQSPTHLIKTRGQQVTLRCSSQSGHNTVSWYQQALGQGPQFIFQYYREEENGRGNFPPRFSGLQFPNYSSELNVNALELDDSALYLCASSRPGREEEFFGPGTRLTVL.

V is TRBV19 and J is TRBJ1-2; 7 bases agree with TRBD1. CDR3 length: 14 amino acids. The germline V gene has CDR1 LNHDA and CDR2 SQIVND (reference sequence). The V gene end was trimmed by 10 bases and the J gene end by 0 bases; junction bases not matched to a gene: 8. Here the CDR3 reads CATRDSAANYGYTF. The CDR3, as DNA: TGTGCCACCCGGGACAGCGCAGCTAACTATGGCTACACCTTC.

J is TRBJ2-7 and V is TRBV28, with 8 bases that match TRBD1. The CDR3 is made up of 17 amino acids. Per the germline V gene, CDR1 is MDHEN and CDR2 is SYDVKM. The junction had 11 bases not matched to a gene; V was cut back by 4 bases and J by 0 bases. The CDR3 nucleotides read TGTGCCAGCAGTTCCACGGTGTCCAGGGGGCGCTCCTACGAGCAGTACTTC. Translation gives CASSSTVSRGRSYEQYF.

This rearrangement joins TRBV27 to TRBJ2-7, with D possibly TRBD1 on 5 matching bases. This CDR3 region has 14 residues. The germline V gene has CDR1 MNHEY and CDR2 SMNVEV (reference sequence). Trimming removed 7 bases at V and 3 bases at J, with 16 bases between. CDR3 sequence: CASTSLPGIYEQYF. The CDR3 coding sequence is TGTGCCAGCACCTCACTCCCAGGGATCTACGAGCAGTACTTC.

This chain joins TRBV7-8 and TRBJ2-7; perhaps TRBD2 as D (6 bases). Germline assignment: CDR1 SGHVS and CDR2 FQNEAQ. The V gene lost 1 base and the J gene lost 5 bases, with 12 bases spanning the gap. This CDR3 is built from 14 residues. The DNA for the CDR3 is TGTGCCAGCAGCTTAGACGGGAGTTCCAACGAGCAGTACTTC. It specifies CASSLDGSSNEQYF.

The rearrangement uses TRBV28 and TRBJ2-5; TRBD1 matches 11 bases. CDR1 is MDHEN, CDR2 SYDVKM, per germline. The V and J ends lost 4 bases and 1 base, in that order; junction bases with no gene match: 5. There are 16 residues in the CDR3. CDR3 DNA: TGTGCCAGCAGTTCTACCGGGACAGGGGGCCAAGAGACCCAGTACTTC. It encodes CASSSTGTGGQETQYF.

The chain employs TRBV18 and TRBJ2-7, with D possibly TRBD1 on 5 matching bases. This CDR3 is built from 17 residues. Trimming left V 4 bases short and J 1 base short, with 20 bases between. The germline gives CDR1 KGHSH, CDR2 LQKENI. DNA for the CDR3: TGTGCCAGCTCACGCCGAGACGCAGGGATAAGGTCCTACGAGCAGTACTTC. Translated: CASSRRDAGIRSYEQYF.

The chain carries TRBV7-2 and TRBJ2-1, with 8 positions matching TRBD1. The CDR3 length is 15 residues. Germline V gives CDR1 SGHTA, CDR2 FQGNSA. V was pared by 4 bases and J by 3 bases, with 5 bases of the junction left unmatched. The CDR3 here is CASSSGTGGYNEQFF. For the CDR3, the DNA is TGTGCCAGCAGCTCCGGGACAGGTGGCTACAATGAGCAGTTCTTC.

The CDR3: CAGGETRSILHSNQPQHF. CDR3 in DNA: TGTGCCGGGGGGGAAACTAGATCCATCCTTCATAGCAATCAGCCCCAGCATTTT. The chain uses TRBV28 and TRBJ1-5, with a tentative D call TRBD1 (5 bases). Germline loops: CDR1 MDHEN, CDR2 SYDVKM. The V gene lost 11 bases and the J gene lost 0 bases, with 26 bases spanning the gap. The CDR3 has 18 amino acids.